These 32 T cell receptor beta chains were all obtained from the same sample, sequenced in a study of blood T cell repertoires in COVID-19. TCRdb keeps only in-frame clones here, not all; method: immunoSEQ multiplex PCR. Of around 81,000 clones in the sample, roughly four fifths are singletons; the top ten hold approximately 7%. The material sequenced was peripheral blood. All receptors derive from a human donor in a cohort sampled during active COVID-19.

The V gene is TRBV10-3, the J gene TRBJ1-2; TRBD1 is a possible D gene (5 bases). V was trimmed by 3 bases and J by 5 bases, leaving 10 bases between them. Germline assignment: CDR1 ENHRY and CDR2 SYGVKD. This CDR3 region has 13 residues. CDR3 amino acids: CAISDRAGYGYTF. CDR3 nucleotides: TGTGCCATCAGTGATCGCGCAGGGTATGGCTACACCTTC.

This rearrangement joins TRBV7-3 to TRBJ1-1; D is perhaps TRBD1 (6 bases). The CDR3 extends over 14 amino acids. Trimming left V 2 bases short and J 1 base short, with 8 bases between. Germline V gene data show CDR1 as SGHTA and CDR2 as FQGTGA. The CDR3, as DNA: TGTGCCAGCAGCTTACAGGGGCGGAACACTGAAGCTTTCTTT. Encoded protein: CASSLQGRNTEAFF.

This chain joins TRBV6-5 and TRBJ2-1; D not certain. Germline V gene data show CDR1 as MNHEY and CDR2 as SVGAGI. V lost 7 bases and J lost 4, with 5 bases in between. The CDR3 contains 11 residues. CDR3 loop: CASTLYNEQFF. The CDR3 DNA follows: TGTGCCAGCACCCTGTACAATGAGCAGTTCTTC.

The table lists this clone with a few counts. CDR3 sequence (DNA): TGCGCCAGCAGCTTGGGGGGACAGGGAACCGGGGAGCTGTTTTTT. The encoded protein is CASSLGGQGTGELFF. The rearrangement links TRBV5-1 to TRBJ2-2; 9 positions match TRBD1. Germline lookup yields CDR1 SGHRS and CDR2 YFSETQ. J was trimmed by 5 bases and V by 0 bases; bases with no gene match: 2. The CDR3 covers 15 residues.

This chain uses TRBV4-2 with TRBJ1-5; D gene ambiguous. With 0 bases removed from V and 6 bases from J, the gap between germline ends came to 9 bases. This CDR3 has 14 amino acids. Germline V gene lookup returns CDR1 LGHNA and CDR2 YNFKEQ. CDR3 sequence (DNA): TGTGCCAGCAGCCAAGAGGACGGAGGTCAGCCCCAGCATTTT. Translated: CASSQEDGGQPQHF.

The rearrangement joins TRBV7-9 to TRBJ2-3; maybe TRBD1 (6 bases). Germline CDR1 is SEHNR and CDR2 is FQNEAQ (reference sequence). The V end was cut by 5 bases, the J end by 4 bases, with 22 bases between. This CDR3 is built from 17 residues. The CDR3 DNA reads TGTGCCAGCAGCAGAGGGGACACGATCTCTTTATCAGATACGCAGTATTTT. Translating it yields CASSRGDTISLSDTQYF. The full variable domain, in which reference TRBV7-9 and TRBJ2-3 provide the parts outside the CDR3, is DTGVSQNPRHKITKRGQNVTFRCDPISEHNRLYWYRQTLGQGPEFLTYFQNEAQLEKSRLLSDRFSAERPKGSFSTLEIQRTEQGDSAMYLCASSRGDTISLSDTQYFGPGTRLTVL.

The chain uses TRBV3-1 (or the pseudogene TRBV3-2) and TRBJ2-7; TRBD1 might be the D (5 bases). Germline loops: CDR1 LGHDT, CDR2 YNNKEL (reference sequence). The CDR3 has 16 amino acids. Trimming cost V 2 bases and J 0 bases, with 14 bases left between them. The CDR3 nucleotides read TGTGCCAGCAGCCAATCCCCGACAGTGAGCTCCTACGAGCAGTACTTC. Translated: CASSQSPTVSSYEQYF.

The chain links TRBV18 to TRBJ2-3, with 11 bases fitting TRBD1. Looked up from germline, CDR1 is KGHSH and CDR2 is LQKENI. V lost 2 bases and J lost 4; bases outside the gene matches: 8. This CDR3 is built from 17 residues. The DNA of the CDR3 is TGTGCCAGCTCACCAGGGAAACGGGACAGGGGGTCAGATACGCAGTATTTT. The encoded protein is CASSPGKRDRGSDTQYF.

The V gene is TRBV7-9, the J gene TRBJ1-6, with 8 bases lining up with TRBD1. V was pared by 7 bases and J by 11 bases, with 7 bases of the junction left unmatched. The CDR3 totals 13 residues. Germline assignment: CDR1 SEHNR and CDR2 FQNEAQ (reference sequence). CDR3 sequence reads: CASTTTGGAPLHF. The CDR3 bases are TGTGCCAGCACCACTACAGGGGGGGCACCCCTCCACTTT. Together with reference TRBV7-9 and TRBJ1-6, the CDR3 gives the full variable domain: DTGVSQNPRHKITKRGQNVTFRCDPISEHNRLYWYRQTLGQGPEFLTYFQNEAQLEKSRLLSDRFSAERPKGSFSTLEIQRTEQGDSAMYLCASTTTGGAPLHFGNGTRLTVT.

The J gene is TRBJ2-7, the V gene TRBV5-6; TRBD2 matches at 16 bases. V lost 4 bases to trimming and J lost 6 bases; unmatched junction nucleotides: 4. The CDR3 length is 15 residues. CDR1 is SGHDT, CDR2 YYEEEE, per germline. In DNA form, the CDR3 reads TGTGCCAGCAGCCCGGGACTAGCGGGGGGGATCGAGCAGTACTTC. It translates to CASSPGLAGGIEQYF.

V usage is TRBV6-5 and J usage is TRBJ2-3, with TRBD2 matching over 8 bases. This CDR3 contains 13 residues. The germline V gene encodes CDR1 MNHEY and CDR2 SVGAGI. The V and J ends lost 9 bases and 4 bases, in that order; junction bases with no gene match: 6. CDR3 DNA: TGTGCCAGTCTTGCGGGGGGCGCAGATACGCAGTATTTT. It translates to CASLAGGADTQYF.

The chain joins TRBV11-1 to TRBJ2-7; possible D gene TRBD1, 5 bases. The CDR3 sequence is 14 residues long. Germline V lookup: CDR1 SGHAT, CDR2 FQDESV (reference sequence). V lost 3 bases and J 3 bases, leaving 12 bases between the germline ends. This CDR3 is CASSFLAGFYEQYF. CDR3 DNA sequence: TGTGCCAGCAGCTTTCTTGCAGGGTTCTACGAGCAGTACTTC.

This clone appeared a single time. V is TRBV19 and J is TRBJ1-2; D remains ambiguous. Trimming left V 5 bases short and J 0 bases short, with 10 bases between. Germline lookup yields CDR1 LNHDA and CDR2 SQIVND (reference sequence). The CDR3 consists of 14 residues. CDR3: CASSPLSSNYGYTF. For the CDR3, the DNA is TGTGCCAGTAGTCCCCTATCATCTAACTATGGCTACACCTTC. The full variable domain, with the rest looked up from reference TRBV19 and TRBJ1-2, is DGGITQSPKYLFRKEGQNVTLSCEQNLNHDAMYWYRQDPGQGLRLIYYSQIVNDFQKGDIAEGYSVSREKKESFPLTVTSAQKNPTAFYLCASSPLSSNYGYTFGSGTRLTVV.

CDR3 protein: CASSRGTQGYGYTF. The CDR3, as DNA: TGTGCCAGCAGCCGAGGGACACAGGGCTATGGCTACACCTTC. The chain employs TRBV3-1 (or the pseudogene TRBV3-2) and TRBJ1-2, with a tentative D call TRBD1 (6 bases). CDR3 size: 14 residues. Germline V gene sequence: CDR1 LGHDT, CDR2 YNNKEL (reference sequence). V lost 4 bases to trimming and J lost 4 bases, with 13 bases between them.

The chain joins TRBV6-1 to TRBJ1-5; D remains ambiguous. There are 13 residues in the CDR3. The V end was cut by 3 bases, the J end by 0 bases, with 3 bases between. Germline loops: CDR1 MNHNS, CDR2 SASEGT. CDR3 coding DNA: TGTGCCAGCAGTGACGTTAGCAATCAGCCCCAGCATTTT. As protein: CASSDVSNQPQHF.

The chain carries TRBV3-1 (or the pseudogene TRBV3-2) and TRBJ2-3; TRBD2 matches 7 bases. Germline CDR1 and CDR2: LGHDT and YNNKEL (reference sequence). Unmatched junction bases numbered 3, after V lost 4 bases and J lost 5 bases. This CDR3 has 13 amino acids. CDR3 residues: CASSRTRIDTQYF. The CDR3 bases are TGTGCCAGCAGCCGGACTAGGATAGATACGCAGTATTTT.

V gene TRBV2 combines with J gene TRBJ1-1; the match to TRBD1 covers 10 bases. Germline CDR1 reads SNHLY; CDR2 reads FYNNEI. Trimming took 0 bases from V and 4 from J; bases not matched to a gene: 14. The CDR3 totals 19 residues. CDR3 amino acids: CASSEASGQGVKVSTEAFF. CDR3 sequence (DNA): TGTGCCAGCAGTGAAGCCTCCGGACAGGGGGTAAAGGTGAGCACTGAAGCTTTCTTT.

CDR3 sequence reads: CASSGSPGVGQPQHF. DNA of the CDR3: TGTGCCAGCAGCGGCTCTCCAGGGGTGGGACAGCCCCAGCATTTT. The chain employs TRBV7-9 and TRBJ1-5; TRBD1 might be the D (6 bases). The V and J ends lost 5 bases and 7 bases respectively, with 18 bases between them. The CDR3 consists of 15 residues. Germline values: CDR1 SEHNR, CDR2 FQNEAQ (reference sequence).

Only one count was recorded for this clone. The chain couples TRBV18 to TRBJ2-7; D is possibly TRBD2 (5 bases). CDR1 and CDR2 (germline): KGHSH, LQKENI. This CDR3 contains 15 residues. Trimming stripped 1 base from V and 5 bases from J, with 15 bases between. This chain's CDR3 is CASSPQFRGEDEQYF. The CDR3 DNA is TGTGCCAGCTCACCACAATTTCGGGGTGAAGACGAGCAGTACTTC.

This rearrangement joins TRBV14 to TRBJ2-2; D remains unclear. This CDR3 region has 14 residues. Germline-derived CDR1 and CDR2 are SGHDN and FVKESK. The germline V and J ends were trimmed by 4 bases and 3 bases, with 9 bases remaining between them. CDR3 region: CASSPRLYTGELFF. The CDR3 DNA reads TGTGCCAGCAGCCCTAGACTTTACACCGGGGAGCTGTTTTTT.

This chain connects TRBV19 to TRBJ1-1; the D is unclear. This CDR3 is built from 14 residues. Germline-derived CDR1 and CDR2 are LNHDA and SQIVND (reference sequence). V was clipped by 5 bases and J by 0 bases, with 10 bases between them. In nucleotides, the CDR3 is TGTGCCAGTAGTCCGAAACACATGAACACTGAAGCTTTCTTT. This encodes CASSPKHMNTEAFF. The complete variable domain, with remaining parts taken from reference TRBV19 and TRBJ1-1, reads DGGITQSPKYLFRKEGQNVTLSCEQNLNHDAMYWYRQDPGQGLRLIYYSQIVNDFQKGDIAEGYSVSREKKESFPLTVTSAQKNPTAFYLCASSPKHMNTEAFFGQGTRLTVV.

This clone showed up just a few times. The CDR3 reads CATSRGGSRRNTEAFF. CDR3 sequence (DNA): TGTGCCACCAGCAGAGGAGGTAGCAGAAGGAACACTGAAGCTTTCTTT. The rearrangement joins TRBV15 to TRBJ1-1; D remains ambiguous. V shed 1 base and J shed 1 base, with 13 bases lying between them. The V gene's germline CDR1 is LNHNV and CDR2 YYDKDF (reference sequence). This CDR3 is built from 16 residues.

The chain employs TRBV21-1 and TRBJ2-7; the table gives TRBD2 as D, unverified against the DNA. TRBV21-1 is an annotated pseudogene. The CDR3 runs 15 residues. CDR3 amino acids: CASSKMRSEGSEQYF. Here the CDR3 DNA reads TGTGCCAGCAGCAAAATGCGTTCGGAGGGGAGCGAGCAGTACTTC.

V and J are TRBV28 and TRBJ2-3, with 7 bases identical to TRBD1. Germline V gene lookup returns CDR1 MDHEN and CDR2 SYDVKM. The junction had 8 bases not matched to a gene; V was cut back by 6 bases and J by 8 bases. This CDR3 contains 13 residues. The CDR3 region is CASSSGQEGTQYF. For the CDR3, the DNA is TGTGCCAGCAGCTCCGGACAGGAAGGTACGCAGTATTTT.

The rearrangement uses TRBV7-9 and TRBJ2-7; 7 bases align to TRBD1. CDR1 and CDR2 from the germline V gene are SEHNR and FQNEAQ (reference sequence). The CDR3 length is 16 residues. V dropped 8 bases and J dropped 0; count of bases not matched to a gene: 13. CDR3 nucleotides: TGTGCCAGCCACGATTCCCGGGACAGCCTCTCCTACGAGCAGTACTTC. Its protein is CASHDSRDSLSYEQYF.

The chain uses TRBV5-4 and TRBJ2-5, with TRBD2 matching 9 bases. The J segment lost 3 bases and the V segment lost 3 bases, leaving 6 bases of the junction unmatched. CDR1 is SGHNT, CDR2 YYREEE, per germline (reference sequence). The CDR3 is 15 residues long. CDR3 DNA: TGTGCCAGCAGCTGGGGCGGGGGGGCCAAAGAGACCCAGTACTTC. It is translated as CASSWGGGAKETQYF.

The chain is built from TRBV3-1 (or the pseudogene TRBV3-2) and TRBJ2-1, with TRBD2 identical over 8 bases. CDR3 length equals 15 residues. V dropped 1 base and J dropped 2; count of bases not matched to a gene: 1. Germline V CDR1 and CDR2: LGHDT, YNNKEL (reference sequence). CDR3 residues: CASSQGSGAYNEQFF. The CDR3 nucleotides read TGTGCCAGCAGCCAAGGTAGCGGGGCCTACAATGAGCAGTTCTTC.

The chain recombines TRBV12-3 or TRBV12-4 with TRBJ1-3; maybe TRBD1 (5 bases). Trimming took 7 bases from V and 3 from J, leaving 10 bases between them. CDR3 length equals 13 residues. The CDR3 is CASKDSNGNTIYF. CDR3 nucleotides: TGTGCCAGCAAAGACAGCAATGGAAACACCATATATTTT.

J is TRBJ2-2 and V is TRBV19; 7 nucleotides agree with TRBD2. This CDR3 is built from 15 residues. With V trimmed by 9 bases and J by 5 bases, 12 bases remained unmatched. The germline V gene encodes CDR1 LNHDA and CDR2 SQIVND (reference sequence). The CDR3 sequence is CARGAGLHLTGELFF. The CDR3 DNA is TGTGCCAGGGGAGCGGGGCTCCATTTAACCGGGGAGCTGTTTTTT.

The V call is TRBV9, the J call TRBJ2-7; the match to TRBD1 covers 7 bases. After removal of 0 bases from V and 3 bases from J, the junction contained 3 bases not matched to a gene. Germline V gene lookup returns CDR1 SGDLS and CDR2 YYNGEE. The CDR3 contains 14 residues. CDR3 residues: CASSVGSGGYEQYF. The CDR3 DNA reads TGTGCCAGCAGCGTAGGTTCAGGGGGCTACGAGCAGTACTTC.

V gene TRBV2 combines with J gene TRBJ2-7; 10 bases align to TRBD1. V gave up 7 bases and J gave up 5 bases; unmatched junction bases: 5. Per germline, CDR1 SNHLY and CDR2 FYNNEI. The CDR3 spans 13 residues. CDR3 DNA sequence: TGTGCCAGCATGGGACAGGGGAGTGACGAGCAGTACTTC. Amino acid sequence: CASMGQGSDEQYF.

CDR3 DNA: TGCAGTGCTAGTGGGGGCTTCCTGAGCTCCTACGAGCAGTACTTC. Translated: CSASGGFLSSYEQYF. The genes are TRBV20-1 and TRBJ2-7, with a tentative D call TRBD1 (6 bases). V lost 3 bases to trimming and J lost 0 bases, with 15 bases between them. The CDR3 runs 15 residues. The germline V gene has CDR1 DFQATT and CDR2 SNEGSKA (reference sequence).